The rows below give T cell receptor beta chains drawn from one sample of a study of tumor and adjacent non-tumor tissue in lung cancer. Using its own MiXCR run on the multiplex PCR reads, TCRdb lists one record per CDR3 protein. The repertoire holds about 79,000 distinct CDR3 sequences, with roughly 72% as singletons. Sequencing was done on a sample of lung tumor tissue. The receptors come from a middle-aged woman with non-small cell lung cancer. Both conserved end residues are part of each CDR3. D genes are given only for firm matches. Size is omitted from some rows. Given values are once, few, many or a class for expanded clones.

once	TRBV6-1	TRBJ2-1	NA	15	CASCEEGLVGNDQFF	TGTGCCAGCTGTGAGGAGGGTCTAGTTGGCAATGATCAGTTCTTC
NA	TRBV11-2	TRBJ1-4	NA	13	CASSLGGLGTPNF	TGTGCCAGCAGCTTGGGGGGTCTAGGGACGCCCAACTTT
NA	TRBV6-1	TRBJ2-7	NA	14	CAISRVRSSYEQYF	TGTGCCATCAGTCGTGTCAGGAGTTCCTACGAGCAGTACTTC
NA	TRBV4-1	TRBJ2-3	NA	14	CANNQVQKPDTQYF	TGCGCCAACAACCAAGTTCAAAAGCCAGATACGCAGTATTTT
NA	TRBV11-2	TRBJ2-7	NA	14	CDSYLVSNSYEQYF	TGTGACAGCTACTTAGTCTCAAACTCCTACGAGCAGTACTTC
NA	TRBV10-1	TRBJ2-5	NA	14	CVGSEFGNQETQYF	TGCGTCGGCAGTGAGTTTGGGAACCAAGAGACCCAGTACTTC
many	TRBV28	TRBJ1-4	NA	13	CASSDLPGAKLFF	TGTGCCAGCAGTGACCTACCGGGGGCAAAACTGTTTTTT
NA	TRBV6-1	TRBJ2-1	TRBD2	17	CVSSIRSGGNSYNEQLF	TGTGTCAGCAGTATTAGGAGCGGGGGGAACTCCTACAATGAGCAGTTATTC
NA	TRBV6-2/TRBV6-3	TRBJ1-2	NA	14	CASSWKGVSYGYTF	TGTGCCAGCAGTTGGAAGGGGGTTAGCTATGGCTACACTTTC
NA	TRBV28	TRBJ2-2	NA	13	CASRQQGTGELFF	TGTGCCAGCAGACAACAGGGCACCGGGGAGCTGTTTTTT
NA	TRBV5-5	TRBJ2-3	NA	16	CASITLGGGATDTQYF	TGTGCCAGCATCACCTTAGGGGGGGGCGCGACAGATACGCAGTATTTT
NA	TRBV5-1	TRBJ2-3	NA	11	CASGNTDTQYF	TGCGCTAGCGGTAACACAGATACGCAGTATTTT
NA	TRBV6-6	TRBJ2-7	NA	13	CAITTGATYEQYF	TGTGCCATCACCACGGGGGCAACCTACGAGCAGTACTTC
few	TRBV2	TRBJ2-2	NA	14	CASSESRATGELFF	TGTGCCAGCAGTGAATCGCGGGCCACCGGGGAGCTGTTTTTT
NA	TRBV11-1	TRBJ2-7	NA	14	CASGVQCGVYEHYF	TGTGCCAGCGGTGTGCAGTGCGGAGTATACGAGCATTACTTC
NA	TRBV2	TRBJ2-2	NA	11	CARTTDGELFF	TGTGCCAGAACAACAGACGGGGAGCTGTTTTTT
once	TRBV5-1	TRBJ2-1	NA	14	CASSPGTVMNELFF	TGCGCGAGCAGCCCCGGGACTGTGATGAATGAGCTGTTCTTC
many	TRBV5-4	TRBJ1-1	NA	14	CASSLAAGATEAFF	TGTGCCAGCAGCTTGGCCGCAGGGGCCACTGAAGCTTTCTTT
NA	TRBV6-5	TRBJ1-6	TRBD1	15	CANSYEGAHTSPLHF	TGTGCCAACAGTTACGAGGGGGCCCATACTTCACCCCTCCACTTT
NA	TRBV12-3/TRBV12-4	TRBJ2-7	NA	12	CASSSIRGEQYF	TGTGCCAGCAGCTCTATTCGGGGGGAGCAGTACTTC
NA	TRBV28	TRBJ1-5	NA	12	CANSSGARQVFF	TGTGCCAATAGTTCCGGGGCCCGCCAAGTTTTTTTT
NA	TRBV1	TRBJ2-7	NA	17	CTSSQDSIGGHPYEQYF	TGTACCAGCAGCCAAGACTCCATTGGCGGGCACCCCTACGAGCAGTACTTC
NA	TRBV5-6	TRBJ2-3	NA	16	CASSLELDVNTDTQCF	TGTGCTAGCAGTTTGGAACTAGACGTGAACACAGATACGCAGTGTTTT
many	TRBV24-1	TRBJ2-4	NA	13	CATPRKAKNIQYF	TGTGCCACCCCGAGAAAAGCCAAAAACATTCAGTACTTC
many	TRBV6-5	TRBJ1-1	TRBD1	14	CASTRQGSLAEAFF	TGTGCCAGCACCCGACAGGGCTCGTTGGCCGAAGCTTTCTTT
NA	TRBV13	TRBJ1-4	NA	14	CARSLRTSNEKLFF	TGTGCCAGGAGCCTCCGGACTTCTAATGAAAAACTGTTTTTT
NA	TRBV25-1	TRBJ1-2	NA	14	CANSAGGTDYGYTF	TGTGCCAACAGTGCAGGCGGGACGGACTATGGCTACACCTTC
NA	TRBV6-6	TRBJ2-1	NA	13	CARRVGSYNEQFF	TGTGCTAGACGCGTCGGATCATACAATGAGCAGTTCTTC
NA	TRBV4-1	TRBJ1-2	TRBD1	15	CASSPATGTDYGYTF	TGCGCTAGCAGCCCAGCCACCGGGACAGACTATGGCTACACCTTC
NA	TRBV12-3/TRBV12-4	TRBJ2-7	NA	13	CASRKTGQVYQYF	TGTGCCAGCAGGAAGACAGGACAAGTCTACCAGTACTTC
NA	TRBV10-3	TRBJ2-1	TRBD2	16	CAIRESLTSGENKQSF	TGTGCCATCAGAGAGTCCCTAACTAGCGGTGAAAATAAGCAGTCCTTC
NA	TRBV6-5	TRBJ1-1	NA	18	CASNYYPPGDRRNTEALF	TGTGCCAGCAATTACTACCCCCCGGGGGATCGTAGGAACACTGAAGCTCTCTTT
NA	TRBV11-2	TRBJ2-1	NA	15	CASSPDRETRNEQFF	TGTGCCAGCAGCCCGGACCGAGAGACGAGGAATGAGCAATTCTTC
NA	TRBV28	TRBJ1-5	NA	15	CASGVQLSSNQPQHF	TGTGCCAGCGGAGTACAGCTTTCAAGCAATCAGCCCCAGCATTTT
NA	TRBV28	TRBJ1-5	TRBD1	16	CASSLDREGDMKPQHF	TGTGCCAGCAGTTTAGACAGGGAAGGGGATATGAAGCCACAGCATTTT
NA	TRBV28	TRBJ2-7	NA	14	CASSLLVGRVEQYF	TGTGCCAGCAGTTTACTGGTAGGTCGGGTCGAGCAGTATTTC
few	TRBV6-6	TRBJ2-1	NA	14	CASRGRGSYNERFF	TGTGCCAGCAGGGGGAGAGGGAGCTACAATGAGCGGTTCTTC
NA	TRBV6-6	TRBJ1-5	NA	14	CVSSYRDPSQPQHF	TGTGTCAGCAGTTATCGGGACCCAAGTCAGCCCCAGCATTTT
NA	TRBV29-1	TRBJ1-5	TRBD1	13	CSVGSGGNQLQHF	TGCAGCGTTGGGTCAGGGGGCAATCAACTCCAGCATTTT
NA	TRBV6-6	TRBJ2-7	NA	14	CASSYKEGAGEQYF	TGTGCCAGCAGTTACAAGGAGGGGGCGGGTGAGCAATACTTC